This entry concerns a single TCR beta chain. Its antigen is not identified. This sample is part of a study of cytomegalovirus exposure and HLA in healthy donors. Background on the study: Most donors, 81% of 398 genotyped, fell in the Caucasian-associated ancestry cluster.

Germline CDR1 reads MDHEN; CDR2 reads SYDVKM. The CDR3 is made up of 16 amino acids. V shed 7 bases, J shed 4 bases, and the junction held 13 bases outside the gene matches. In the PCR, 60 Vbeta and 13 Jbeta primers were used. Original processing notes: As a later analysis found, there were 82 million or so unique TCR beta chains, of which roughly 11 million were shared. Libraries were prepared by immunoSEQ multiplex PCR; TCRdb keeps only in-frame clonotypes and omits some of them. V and J calls and clone size are those listed in that table; D and trimming were worked out from the DNA. The table has approximately 210,000 clones, around 83% seen once. Study-level findings and limits: Later analysis indicated greater clonal expansion among HLA-associated TCR beta chains than among equally common other chains. Accurate HLA-A and HLA-B prediction from TCR beta sequences was reported for most subjects.

Sample: PBMCs. The gene calls are TRBV28 and TRBJ1-1, with TRBD1 matching 9 bases. This sequence was found in a woman aged 45-60 years in good health and CMV-seropositive. The CDR3 coding sequence is TGTGCCAGCAATACACCGGGACAGGGATCTGGCACTGAAGCTTTCTTT. This sequence encodes CASNTPGQGSGTEAFF.